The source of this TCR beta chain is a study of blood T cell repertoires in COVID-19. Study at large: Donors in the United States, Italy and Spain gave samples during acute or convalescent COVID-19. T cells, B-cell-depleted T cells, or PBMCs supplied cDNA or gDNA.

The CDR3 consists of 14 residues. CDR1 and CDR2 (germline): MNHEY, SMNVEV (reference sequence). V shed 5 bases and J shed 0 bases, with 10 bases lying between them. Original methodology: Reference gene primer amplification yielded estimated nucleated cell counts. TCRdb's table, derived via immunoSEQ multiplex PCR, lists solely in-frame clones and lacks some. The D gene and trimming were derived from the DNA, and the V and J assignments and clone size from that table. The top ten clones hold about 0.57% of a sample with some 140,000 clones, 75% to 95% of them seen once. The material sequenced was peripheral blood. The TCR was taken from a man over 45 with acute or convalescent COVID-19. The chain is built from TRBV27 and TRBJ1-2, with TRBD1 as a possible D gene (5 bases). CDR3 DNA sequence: TGTGCCAGCAGTCCCGGACACTCTAACTATGGCTACACCTTC. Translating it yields CASSPGHSNYGYTF.